These T cell receptor beta chains were read from a single sample in a study of identical twins. TCRdb itself ran the 5' RACE reads through MiXCR, one entry per CDR3 protein. Of hundreds of thousands of distinct CDR3 sequences listed, over 9% were seen once; the top ten hold about 1.6%. The same sample was also studied in work on yellow fever vaccine responses in identical twins.

Sequencing used PBMCs. The receptors derive from a woman aged 18-29 years in good health. CDR3s include the opening cysteine and the closing phenylalanine or tryptophan. Fields, in order: clone size, D gene, V gene, J gene, CDR3 protein, CDR3 DNA. The D gene is left open where the match is weak. Clone size is shown for a subset of rows, as once, few, many or a class of expanded clone.

few,-,TRBV10-3,TRBJ2-2,CAISGLNTGELFF,TGTGCCATCAGTGGGTTGAACACCGGGGAGCTGTTTTTT
few,TRBD1,TRBV12-3/TRBV12-4,TRBJ2-5,CASSLTQTGQETQYF,TGTGCCAGCAGTTTAACCCAGACAGGGCAAGAGACCCAGTACTTC
many,TRBD1,TRBV28,TRBJ2-2,CASRGQGANTGELFF,TGTGCCAGCAGGGGACAGGGGGCGAACACCGGGGAGCTGTTTTTT
few,TRBD2,TRBV20-1,TRBJ2-1,CSASLAGLEQFF,TGCAGTGCTTCCTTAGCGGGACTTGAGCAGTTCTTC
-,TRBD2,TRBV11-2,TRBJ2-1,CASSLDGLAGVGEQFF,TGTGCCAGCAGCTTAGACGGACTAGCGGGAGTTGGTGAGCAGTTCTTC
few,-,TRBV12-5,TRBJ1-1,CASGIGRNTEAFF,TGTGCTAGTGGAATCGGACGGAACACTGAAGCTTTCTTT
few,-,TRBV20-1,TRBJ2-7,CSARRDGHYEQYF,TGCAGTGCTAGACGGGACGGACACTACGAGCAGTACTTC
many,-,TRBV24-1,TRBJ2-1,CATSDFQDFPYNEQFF,TGTGCCACCAGTGATTTCCAGGATTTTCCCTACAATGAGCAGTTCTTC
-,-,TRBV19,TRBJ2-3,CASSTPGLHNPYF,TGTGCCAGTAGTACGCCGGGACTCCACAATCCGTATTTT
few,-,TRBV3-1,TRBJ2-7,CASSQGGPRLFVQYF,TGTGCCAGCAGCCAAGGGGGCCCCAGACTATTTGTGCAGTACTTC
few,-,TRBV19,TRBJ2-1,CASSKTDSGYNEQFF,TGTGCCAGTAGTAAGACAGATAGTGGGTACAATGAGCAGTTCTTC
few,-,TRBV10-3,TRBJ2-3,CAISESTGTDTQYF,TGTGCCATCAGTGAGTCGACAGGCACAGATACGCAGTATTTT
few,-,TRBV7-2,TRBJ1-3,CASSFYIRDTIYF,TGTGCCAGCAGCTTCTATATTCGGGACACCATATATTTT
-,TRBD1,TRBV7-6,TRBJ2-5,CASSRQGMVKTQYF,TGTGCCAGCAGCAGACAGGGGATGGTAAAGACCCAGTACTTC
-,-,TRBV28,TRBJ2-4,CASRSMGALAKNIQYF,TGTGCCAGCCGGAGTATGGGGGCCCTAGCCAAAAACATTCAGTACTTC
-,-,TRBV7-3,TRBJ2-2,CASSLMEIDGELFF,TGTGCCAGCAGCTTAATGGAGATTGACGGGGAGCTGTTTTTT
once,TRBD2,TRBV6-1,TRBJ2-7,CASSTVPGLAGGDYEQYF,TGTGCCAGCAGTACGGTTCCGGGACTAGCGGGAGGGGACTACGAGCAGTACTTC
-,-,TRBV10-3,TRBJ2-2,CAISESDTGELFF,TGTGCCATCAGTGAGTCGGACACCGGGGAGCTGTTTTTT
few,-,TRBV12-3/TRBV12-4,TRBJ2-5,CASSPQESTQYF,TGTGCCAGCAGTCCCCAGGAATCGACCCAGTACTTC
-,-,TRBV6-2/TRBV6-3,TRBJ2-7,CASSYWQAYEQYF,TGTGCCAGCAGTTACTGGCAGGCCTACGAGCAGTACTTC
many,-,TRBV12-3/TRBV12-4,TRBJ2-5,CASRPANTGETQYF,TGTGCCAGCAGACCTGCCAACACGGGGGAGACCCAGTACTTC
few,-,TRBV4-1,TRBJ2-1,CASRRELEYNEQFF,TGCGCCAGCAGGAGAGAGCTGGAATACAATGAGCAGTTCTTC
once,-,TRBV20-1,TRBJ2-1,CSARQGEFYNEQFF,TGCAGTGCTAGACAGGGAGAATTTTACAATGAGCAGTTCTTC
many,-,TRBV5-1,TRBJ1-1,CASSLAGQNTEAFF,TGCGCCAGCAGCTTGGCGGGACAGAACACTGAAGCTTTCTTT
few,TRBD1,TRBV28,TRBJ2-3,CASRQRQGSPDTQYF,TGTGCCAGCAGACAAAGACAGGGGAGTCCAGATACGCAGTATTTT
many,TRBD2,TRBV6-5,TRBJ2-7,CASSYSGSSYEQYF,TGCGCCAGTTCTTATAGCGGGAGCTCCTACGAGCAGTACTTC
few,-,TRBV5-1,TRBJ2-5,CASSVSFPAQETQYF,TGCGCCAGCAGCGTCTCATTCCCGGCCCAAGAGACCCAGTACTTC
few,TRBD2,TRBV7-2,TRBJ2-2,CASKGTSGGPGGELFF,TGTGCCAGCAAGGGGACTAGCGGGGGGCCCGGCGGGGAGCTGTTTTTT